The 29 T cell receptor beta chains reported below all come from one sample, sequenced in a study of cytomegalovirus exposure and HLA in healthy donors. The PCR made use of 60 Vbeta and 13 Jbeta primers. Libraries were prepared by immunoSEQ multiplex PCR; TCRdb keeps only in-frame clonotypes and omits some of them. The sample lists tens of thousands of clones, around 85% occurring once. What was sequenced was PBMCs. The origin of the receptors is a woman aged 45-65 years in good health and CMV-seronegative.

V gene TRBV9 combines with J gene TRBJ1-3; 8 positions agree with TRBD1. The CDR3 has 17 amino acids. V was pared by 3 bases and J by 1 base, with 9 bases of the junction left unmatched. Germline CDR1 SGDLS, CDR2 YYNGEE. The CDR3 nucleotides read TGTGCCAGCAGCGCTTTTACAGGGGGATTTTCTGGAAACACCATATATTTT. Amino acid sequence: CASSAFTGGFSGNTIYF.

The chain combines TRBV7-9 with TRBJ1-2, with D perhaps matching TRBD1 (5 bases). This CDR3 comprises 12 residues. Trimming pared 5 bases from V and 7 bases from J, leaving 11 bases between. Per germline, CDR1 SEHNR and CDR2 FQNEAQ (reference sequence). The CDR3 region is CASSDPGLGYTF. The CDR3 DNA reads TGTGCCAGCAGCGACCCAGGGCTTGGCTACACCTTC.

The chain joins TRBV7-3 to TRBJ2-1; TRBD2 agrees at 12 bases. The CDR3 has 15 amino acids. Germline-derived CDR1 and CDR2 are SGHTA and FQGTGA. V was pared by 0 bases and J by 7 bases, with 1 base of the junction left unmatched. The CDR3 here is CASSLTGLAGNEQFF. The DNA of the CDR3 is TGTGCCAGCAGCTTAACGGGACTAGCGGGTAATGAGCAGTTCTTC.

The V gene is TRBV7-9, the J gene TRBJ2-3, with D possibly TRBD1 on 5 matching bases. V was trimmed by 3 bases and J by 5 bases, leaving 9 bases between them. Germline V lookup: CDR1 SEHNR, CDR2 FQNEAQ (reference sequence). The CDR3 is made up of 13 amino acids. In nucleotides, the CDR3 is TGTGCCAGCAGCTTTCAGGGTGTAGATACGCAGTATTTT. Protein sequence: CASSFQGVDTQYF. The full variable domain, rest sourced from reference TRBV7-9 and TRBJ2-3, is DTGVSQNPRHKITKRGQNVTFRCDPISEHNRLYWYRQTLGQGPEFLTYFQNEAQLEKSRLLSDRFSAERPKGSFSTLEIQRTEQGDSAMYLCASSFQGVDTQYFGPGTRLTVL.

CDR3 sequence: CASSLPGQGTDTQYF. The CDR3 nucleotides read TGTGCCAGCAGCTTACCGGGACAGGGAACAGATACGCAGTATTTT. The genes are TRBV5-4 and TRBJ2-3, with 9 bases aligning to TRBD1. Germline-derived CDR1 and CDR2 are SGHNT and YYREEE (reference sequence). This CDR3 is built from 15 residues. The V gene end was trimmed by 2 bases and the J gene end by 3 bases; junction bases not matched to a gene: 4.

The CDR3 nucleotides are TGTGCCAGCAGCGGCGGGACCGATCTAGCCAAAAACATTCAGTACTTC. It encodes CASSGGTDLAKNIQYF. The rearrangement uses TRBV9 and TRBJ2-4, with D perhaps TRBD2 (6 bases). Trimming cost V 3 bases and J 0 bases, with 13 bases left between them. The CDR3 extends over 16 amino acids. The germline gives CDR1 SGDLS, CDR2 YYNGEE.

The chain carries TRBV5-1 and TRBJ1-2; 12 nucleotides match TRBD1. The CDR3 runs 14 residues. CDR1 and CDR2 from the germline V gene are SGHRS and YFSETQ. V lost 4 bases, J lost 7 bases, and 5 bases stayed unmatched. The chain's CDR3 is CASSQGQGAGGYTF. Here the CDR3 DNA reads TGCGCCAGCAGCCAGGGACAGGGGGCTGGTGGCTACACCTTC. The full variable domain, its missing parts supplied by reference TRBV5-1 and TRBJ1-2, is KAGVTQTPRYLIKTRGQQVTLSCSPISGHRSVSWYQQTPGQGLQFLFEYFSETQRNKGNFPGRFSGRQFSNSRSEMNVSTLELGDSALYLCASSQGQGAGGYTFGSGTRLTVV.

This clone was observed a few times. The rearrangement joins TRBV28 to TRBJ1-5; 8 bases agree with TRBD1. The CDR3 is 15 amino acids. The germline V gene encodes CDR1 MDHEN and CDR2 SYDVKM. The J segment lost 4 bases and the V segment lost 4 bases, leaving 6 bases of the junction unmatched. The CDR3 bases are TGTGCCAGCAGTTCCCCAGGGGGCCGGAATCAGCCCCAGCATTTT. Translation gives CASSSPGGRNQPQHF.

The chain carries TRBV7-9 and TRBJ1-6; TRBD1 might be the D (6 bases). The germline V gene encodes CDR1 SEHNR and CDR2 FQNEAQ (reference sequence). Trimming shortened V by 3 bases and J by 9 bases, and 15 bases separated the two germline ends. This CDR3 spans 15 amino acids. CDR3 amino acids: CASSFQELQGSPLHF. CDR3 coding DNA: TGTGCCAGCAGCTTCCAGGAGCTACAGGGTTCACCCCTCCACTTT.

The V call is TRBV10-3, the J call TRBJ1-5; no firm D call. The CDR3 is made up of 14 amino acids. V dropped 10 bases and J dropped 0 bases, with 13 bases sitting between them. Germline assignment: CDR1 ENHRY and CDR2 SYGVKD. The chain's CDR3 is CATREMNSNQPQHF. The DNA of the CDR3 is TGTGCCACCCGGGAAATGAATAGCAATCAGCCCCAGCATTTT.

The chain has TRBV19 and TRBJ2-1, with D possibly matching TRBD1 (7 bases). The CDR3 loop spans 15 amino acids. CDR1 is LNHDA, CDR2 SQIVND, per germline (reference sequence). With 5 bases removed from V and 4 bases from J, the gap between germline ends came to 15 bases. The CDR3 bases are TGTGCCAGTAGTCGACAGGGAGGAGGGTACAATGAGCAGTTCTTC. It is translated as CASSRQGGGYNEQFF.

The J gene is TRBJ2-1, the V gene TRBV6-5; D not resolved. The CDR3 is 14 amino acids. The germline V gene has CDR1 MNHEY and CDR2 SVGAGI. Between the trimmed V and J ends, which lost 7 bases and 5 bases, there was a span of 15 bases. CDR3 sequence: CASTKSIHNNEQFF. In DNA, the CDR3 is TGTGCCAGCACCAAATCGATCCACAACAATGAGCAGTTCTTC.

V usage is TRBV6-5 and J usage is TRBJ2-5; D possibly corresponds to TRBD1 (5 bases). CDR1 and CDR2 (germline): MNHEY, SVGAGI. V gave up 0 bases and J gave up 7 bases, with 12 bases separating them. The CDR3 has 14 amino acids. The CDR3 spells CASSYSTRVGTQYF. The DNA for the CDR3 is TGTGCCAGCAGTTACTCGACCAGGGTAGGGACCCAGTACTTC.

J is TRBJ2-2 and V is TRBV5-4, with a weak D call TRBD1 (6 bases). Trimming pared 4 bases from V and 1 base from J, leaving 11 bases between. Looked up from germline, CDR1 is SGHNT and CDR2 is YYREEE (reference sequence). The CDR3 is 15 amino acids. The CDR3 DNA reads as TGTGCCAGCAGCCGGCAACAGGGGAACACCGGGGAGCTGTTTTTT. It specifies CASSRQQGNTGELFF.

The rearrangement links TRBV29-1 to TRBJ1-2; 9 bases are shared with TRBD1. This CDR3 comprises 19 residues. From germline, CDR1 is SQVTM and CDR2 ANQGSEA. V lost 1 base to trimming and J lost 6 bases; unmatched junction nucleotides: 21. In nucleotides, the CDR3 is TGCAGCGTTGAAGGGTATGATGGTGGACCGGGACAGGGAGAGAATGGCTACACCTTC. Translated, it gives CSVEGYDGGPGQGENGYTF.

V is TRBV5-1 and J is TRBJ2-2, with 10 bases fitting TRBD2. Germline V gene lookup returns CDR1 SGHRS and CDR2 YFSETQ. The V gene end was trimmed by 5 bases and the J gene end by 2 bases; junction bases not matched to a gene: 3. This CDR3 is built from 15 residues. The CDR3 is CASSSLAGNTGELFF. Written as DNA, the CDR3 is TGCGCCAGCAGTTCACTAGCGGGAAACACCGGGGAGCTGTTTTTT.

V is TRBV7-9 and J is TRBJ1-2, with D possibly TRBD1 on 6 matching bases. Germline V CDR1 and CDR2: SEHNR, FQNEAQ (reference sequence). V was pared by 6 bases and J by 7 bases, with 18 bases between. The CDR3 consists of 14 residues. The CDR3 here is CASRAYTGMGGYTF. In DNA, the CDR3 is TGTGCCAGCAGAGCTTATACAGGGATGGGTGGCTACACCTTC.

The V gene is TRBV29-1, the J gene TRBJ2-1; 9 bases align to TRBD2. Germline V lookup: CDR1 SQVTM, CDR2 ANQGSEA. The CDR3 runs to 14 residues. V shed 4 bases, J shed 0 bases, and the junction held 1 base outside the gene matches. The CDR3 region has the DNA TGCAGCGTTGGTAGCGGGAGCTCCTACAATGAGCAGTTCTTC. It codes for CSVGSGSSYNEQFF.

The rearrangement uses TRBV7-8 and TRBJ1-2, with 10 bases lining up with TRBD1. V shed 0 bases and J 6 bases; nucleotides not matched to a gene: 4. This CDR3 has 15 amino acids. Per germline, CDR1 SGHVS and CDR2 FQNEAQ. CDR3 sequence: CASSLAIGTGDGYTF. Here the CDR3 DNA reads TGTGCCAGCAGCTTAGCCATAGGGACAGGGGATGGCTACACCTTC.

The V and J genes are TRBV28 and TRBJ1-2; D perhaps matches TRBD1 (5 bases). V gave up 6 bases and J gave up 5 bases, with 10 bases separating them. This CDR3 has 12 amino acids. Germline V gives CDR1 MDHEN, CDR2 SYDVKM. CDR3 sequence (DNA): TGTGCCAGCAGCCCAGGGCCATATGGCTACACCTTC. It is translated as CASSPGPYGYTF.

As DNA, the CDR3 is TGTGCCAGCAGTAGGGACAGTATAGCTGGAAACACCATATATTTT. It codes for CASSRDSIAGNTIYF. The chain recombines TRBV7-8 with TRBJ1-3, with 7 bases aligning to TRBD1. Trimming removed 6 bases from V and 2 bases from J; junction bases left unmatched: 7. In germline, CDR1 is SGHVS, CDR2 FQNEAQ. CDR3 length equals 15 residues. The full variable domain, its missing parts supplied by reference TRBV7-8 and TRBJ1-3, is GAGVSQSPRYKVAKRGQDVALRCDPISGHVSLFWYQQALGQGPEFLTYFQNEAQLDKSGLPSDRFFAERPEGSVSTLKIQRTQQEDSAVYLCASSRDSIAGNTIYFGEGSWLTVV.

This clone occurred once. V is TRBV4-2 and J is TRBJ2-5; 10 bases are a match to TRBD2. The CDR3 is 17 residues long. The V gene end was trimmed by 0 bases and the J gene end by 1 base; junction bases not matched to a gene: 5. Germline V gives CDR1 LGHNA, CDR2 YNFKEQ. As DNA, the CDR3 is TGTGCCAGCAGCCAAGAGGGTAGCGGGGGGTCCCAAGAGACCCAGTACTTC. This sequence encodes CASSQEGSGGSQETQYF.

The chain couples TRBV9 to TRBJ2-1, with 8 bases lining up with TRBD2. V lost 0 bases and J lost 7; bases outside the gene matches: 6. Germline values: CDR1 SGDLS, CDR2 YYNGEE. This CDR3 spans 15 amino acids. The CDR3 spells CASSVAGGLKNEQFF. CDR3 in DNA: TGTGCCAGCAGCGTAGCGGGGGGGCTTAAGAATGAGCAGTTCTTC.

Concerning this clone: An end of the junction differs from the germline gene, which may be a read error. The chain employs TRBV7-7 and TRBJ2-2; 12 bases map to TRBD2. This CDR3 is 15 amino acids long. Germline CDR1 is SSHAT and CDR2 is FNYEAQ (reference sequence). CDR3 DNA: TGTGCTAGCAGCCCTAGCGGGGGGGCTACCGGGGAGCTGTTTTTT. Encoded protein: CASSPSGGATGELFF.

The rearrangement joins TRBV28 to TRBJ1-1, with a tentative D call TRBD1 (5 bases). V was trimmed by 7 bases and J by 2 bases, leaving 14 bases between them. Germline loops: CDR1 MDHEN, CDR2 SYDVKM. There are 14 residues in the CDR3. The CDR3 here is CASNSGGVNTEAFF. CDR3 DNA: TGTGCCAGCAACTCGGGGGGAGTAAACACTGAAGCTTTCTTT.

The CDR3 here is CASTRRTGTSGAQETQYF. CDR3 nucleotides: TGTGCCAGTACCAGACGGACAGGGACTAGCGGGGCCCAGGAGACCCAGTACTTC. The chain recombines TRBV19 with TRBJ2-5; TRBD2 matches 13 bases. CDR1 and CDR2 (germline): LNHDA, SQIVND (reference sequence). This CDR3 is built from 18 residues. V trimming: 7 bases; J trimming: 5 bases; junction bases outside the gene matches: 16.

Points on this clone: This CDR3 is also generated by other DNA sequences in the sample. The gene calls are TRBV5-1 and TRBJ2-5, with 7 bases identical to TRBD2. Germline lookup yields CDR1 SGHRS and CDR2 YFSETQ. V lost 1 base to trimming and J lost 5 bases; unmatched junction nucleotides: 17. The CDR3 loop spans 18 amino acids. The DNA for the CDR3 is TGCGCCAGCAGCTTGCACCAGCGCGGGGGAACCCGAACCGAGACCCAGTACTTC. Amino acid sequence: CASSLHQRGGTRTETQYF. Variable domain in full (rest from reference TRBV5-1 and TRBJ2-5): KAGVTQTPRYLIKTRGQQVTLSCSPISGHRSVSWYQQTPGQGLQFLFEYFSETQRNKGNFPGRFSGRQFSNSRSEMNVSTLELGDSALYLCASSLHQRGGTRTETQYFGPGTRLLVL.

Note on this clone: The same CDR3 also results from other DNA sequences found in this sample. CDR3 in amino acids: CASSLGGNEQFF. The CDR3 nucleotides are TGTGCCAGCAGTTTGGGGGGGAATGAGCAGTTCTTC. The rearrangement joins TRBV27 to TRBJ2-1; 7 nucleotides agree with TRBD2. The germline gives CDR1 MNHEY, CDR2 SMNVEV (reference sequence). The CDR3 runs to 12 residues. V shed 3 bases, J shed 7 bases, and the junction held 0 bases outside the gene matches.

This chain links TRBV10-1 with TRBJ2-7; D call uncertain. Germline V gene data show CDR1 as WNHNN and CDR2 as SYGVQD (reference sequence). This CDR3 comprises 12 residues. Trimming took 10 bases from V and 3 from J, leaving 13 bases between them. CDR3 region: CATPTLNYEQYF. CDR3 DNA sequence: TGCGCCACTCCCACTTTGAACTACGAGCAGTACTTC.